This TCR beta chain was documented in a study of blood T cell repertoires in COVID-19. Study details: T cells, B-cell-depleted T cells, or PBMCs supplied cDNA or gDNA.

There are 16 residues in the CDR3. The germline gives CDR1 SQVTM, CDR2 ANQGSEA. V lost 2 bases and J 2 bases, leaving 18 bases between the germline ends. Original processing methods: Estimated nucleated cell counts came from reference gene primer amplification. Profiling relied on immunoSEQ multiplex PCR, and the TCRdb table lists in-frame clones only, not all of them. V, J and clone size are taken as reported in that table, and D and trimming were inferred from the DNA itself. The repertoire includes hundreds of thousands of clones, about 85% of them detected once, and approximately 12% sits in the top ten.

The source of this sequence is a woman under 30 who had recovered from COVID-19. This chain connects TRBV29-1 to TRBJ2-5, with D perhaps TRBD2 (7 bases). The sequencing sample was made of peripheral blood. The CDR3: CSVERDIGGRQETQYF. The CDR3 DNA sequence: TGCAGCGTTGAAAGGGACATCGGGGGGAGGCAAGAGACCCAGTACTTC. Full variable domain (missing parts from reference TRBV29-1 and TRBJ2-5): SAVISQKPSRDICQRGTSLTIQCQVDSQVTMMFWYRQQPGQSLTLIATANQGSEATYESGFVIDKFPISRPNLTFSTLTVSNMSPEDSSIYLCSVERDIGGRQETQYFGPGTRLLVL.